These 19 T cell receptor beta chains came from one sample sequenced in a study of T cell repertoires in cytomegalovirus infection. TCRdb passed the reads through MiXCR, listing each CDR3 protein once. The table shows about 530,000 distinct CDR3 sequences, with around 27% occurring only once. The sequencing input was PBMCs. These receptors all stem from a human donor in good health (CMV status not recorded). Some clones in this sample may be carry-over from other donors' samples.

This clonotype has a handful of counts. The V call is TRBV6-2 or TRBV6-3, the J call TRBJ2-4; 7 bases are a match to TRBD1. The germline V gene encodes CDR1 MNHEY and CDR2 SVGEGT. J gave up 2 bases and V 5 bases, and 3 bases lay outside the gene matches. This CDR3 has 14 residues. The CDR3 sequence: CASSLQGTKNIQYF. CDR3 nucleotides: TGTGCCAGCAGTCTACAGGGGACCAAAAACATTCAGTACTTC.

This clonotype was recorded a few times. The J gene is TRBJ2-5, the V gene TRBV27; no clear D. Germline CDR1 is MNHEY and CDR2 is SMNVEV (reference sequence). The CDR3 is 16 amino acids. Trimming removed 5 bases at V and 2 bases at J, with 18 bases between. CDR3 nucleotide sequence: TGTGCCAGCAGTCCTTTGCGCCTGAGCCTTCAAGAGACCCAGTACTTC. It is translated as CASSPLRLSLQETQYF.

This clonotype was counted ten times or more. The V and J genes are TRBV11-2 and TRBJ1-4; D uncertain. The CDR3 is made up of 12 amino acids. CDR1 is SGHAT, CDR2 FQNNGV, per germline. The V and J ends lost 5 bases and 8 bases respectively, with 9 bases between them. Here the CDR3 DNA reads TGTGCCAGCAGCCCCGGAGGGGAAAAACTGTTTTTT. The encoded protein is CASSPGGEKLFF.

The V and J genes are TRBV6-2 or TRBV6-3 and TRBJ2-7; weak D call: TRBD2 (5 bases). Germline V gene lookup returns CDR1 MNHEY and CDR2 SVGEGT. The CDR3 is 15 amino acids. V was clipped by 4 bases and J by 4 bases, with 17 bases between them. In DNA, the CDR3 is TGTGCCAGCAGTTCAGGTTACGGACTGAAATACGAGCAGTACGTC. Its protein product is CASSSGYGLKYEQYV.

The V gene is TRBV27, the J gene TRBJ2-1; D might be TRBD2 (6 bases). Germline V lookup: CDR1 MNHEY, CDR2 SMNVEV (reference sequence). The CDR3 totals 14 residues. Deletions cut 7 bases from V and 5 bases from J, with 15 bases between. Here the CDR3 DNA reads TGTGCCAGCACTGGGGCGGGACTCAACAATGAGCAGTTCTTC. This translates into CASTGAGLNNEQFF.

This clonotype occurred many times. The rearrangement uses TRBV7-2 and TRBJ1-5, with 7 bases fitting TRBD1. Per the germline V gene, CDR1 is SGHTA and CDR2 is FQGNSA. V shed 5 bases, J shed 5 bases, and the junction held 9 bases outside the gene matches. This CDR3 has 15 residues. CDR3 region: CASSPGQVADQPQHF. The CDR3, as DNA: TGTGCCAGCAGCCCCGGACAGGTCGCGGATCAGCCCCAGCATTTT.

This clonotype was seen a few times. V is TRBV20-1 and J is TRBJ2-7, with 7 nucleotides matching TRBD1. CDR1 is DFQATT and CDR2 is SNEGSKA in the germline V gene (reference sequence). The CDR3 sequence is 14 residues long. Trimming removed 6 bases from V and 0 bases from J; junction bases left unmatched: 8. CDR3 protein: CSAAEQGISYEQYF. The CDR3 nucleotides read TGCAGTGCGGCTGAACAGGGGATCTCCTACGAGCAGTACTTC.

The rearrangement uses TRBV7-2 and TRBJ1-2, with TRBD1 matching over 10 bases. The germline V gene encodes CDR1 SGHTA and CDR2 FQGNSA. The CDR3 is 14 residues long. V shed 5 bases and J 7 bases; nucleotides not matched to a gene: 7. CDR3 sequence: CASSQPGQGSGYTF. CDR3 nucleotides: TGTGCCAGCAGCCAACCGGGACAGGGGTCTGGCTACACCTTC.

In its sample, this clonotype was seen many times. DNA for the CDR3: TGTGCCAGCAGCCCGGCCCCTGGGTATGGCTACACCTTC. Translated, it gives CASSPAPGYGYTF. The rearrangement joins TRBV7-2 to TRBJ1-2; D gene uncertain. V lost 5 bases, J lost 5 bases, and 12 bases lay in between. Germline CDR1 is SGHTA and CDR2 is FQGNSA. This CDR3 is 13 amino acids long.

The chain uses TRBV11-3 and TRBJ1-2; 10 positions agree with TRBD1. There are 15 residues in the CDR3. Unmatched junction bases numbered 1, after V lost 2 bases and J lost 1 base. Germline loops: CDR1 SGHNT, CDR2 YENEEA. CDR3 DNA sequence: TGTGCCAGCAGCTTACGGACAGGGGGTAACTATGGCTACACCTTC. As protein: CASSLRTGGNYGYTF.

The CDR3 nucleotides read TGTGCCAGCGGAGGCAGGGTACTCAATTCACCCCTCCACTTT. Amino acid sequence: CASGGRVLNSPLHF. This chain joins TRBV7-2 and TRBJ1-6; maybe TRBD1 (5 bases). Trimming stripped 8 bases from V and 7 bases from J, with 15 bases between. This CDR3 is 14 amino acids long. Germline CDR1 and CDR2: SGHTA and FQGNSA.

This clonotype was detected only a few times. The CDR3 loop is CASRKQGARETQYF. In nucleotides, the CDR3 is TGTGCCAGCAGAAAACAGGGGGCGCGGGAGACCCAGTACTTC. The V and J genes are TRBV12-3 or TRBV12-4 and TRBJ2-5, with TRBD1 identical over 9 bases. This CDR3 contains 14 residues. V gave up 6 bases and J gave up 5 bases; unmatched junction bases: 7.

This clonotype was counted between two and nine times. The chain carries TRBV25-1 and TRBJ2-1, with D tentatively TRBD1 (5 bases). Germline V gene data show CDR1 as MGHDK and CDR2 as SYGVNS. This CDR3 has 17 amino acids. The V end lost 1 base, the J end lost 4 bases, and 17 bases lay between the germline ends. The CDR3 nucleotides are TGTGCCAGCAGTGAATTGGATGGAACAGGTACTTACAATGAGCAGTTCTTC. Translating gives CASSELDGTGTYNEQFF.

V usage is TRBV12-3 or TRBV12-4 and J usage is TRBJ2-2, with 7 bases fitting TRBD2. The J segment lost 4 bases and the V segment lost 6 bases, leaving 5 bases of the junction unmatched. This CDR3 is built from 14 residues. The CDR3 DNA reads TGTGCCAGCAGCCTAAGACTAGCCACCGGGGAGCTGTTTTTT. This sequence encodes CASSLRLATGELFF.

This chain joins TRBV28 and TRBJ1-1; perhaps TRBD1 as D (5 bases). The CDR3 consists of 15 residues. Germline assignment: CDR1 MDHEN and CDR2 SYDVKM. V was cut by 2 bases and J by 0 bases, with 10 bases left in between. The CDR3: CASSLQEGMNTEAFF. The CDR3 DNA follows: TGTGCCAGCAGTTTACAAGAGGGGATGAACACTGAAGCTTTCTTT. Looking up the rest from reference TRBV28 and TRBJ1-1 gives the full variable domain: DVKVTQSSRYLVKRTGEKVFLECVQDMDHENMFWYRQDPGLGLRLIYFSYDVKMKEKGDIPEGYSVSREKKERFSLILESASTNQTSMYLCASSLQEGMNTEAFFGQGTRLTVV.

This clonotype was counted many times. CDR3 in amino acids: CASSLGNSYEQYV. The CDR3 coding sequence is TGTGCCAGCAGTTTGGGTAACTCCTACGAGCAGTACGTC. The chain carries TRBV27 and TRBJ2-7, with no clear D. The CDR3 extends over 13 amino acids. CDR1 is MNHEY, CDR2 SMNVEV, per germline (reference sequence). V was shortened by 3 bases and J by 0 bases, with 6 bases between the two germline ends.

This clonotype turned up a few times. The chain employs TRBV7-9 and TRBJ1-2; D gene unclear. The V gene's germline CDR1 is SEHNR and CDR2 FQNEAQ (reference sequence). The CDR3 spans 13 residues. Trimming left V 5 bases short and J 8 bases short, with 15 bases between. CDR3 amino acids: CASSPLRGGGYTF. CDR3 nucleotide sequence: TGTGCCAGCAGCCCACTCCGGGGTGGCGGCTACACCTTC.

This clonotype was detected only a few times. CDR3 DNA sequence: TGTGCCAGCAGTTACGGCGGTCTCCTCTCTGGAAACACCATATATTTT. Translating it yields CASSYGGLLSGNTIYF. V is TRBV6-5 and J is TRBJ1-3, with unresolved D. Trimming removed 2 bases from V and 0 bases from J, with 11 bases in between. Per germline, CDR1 MNHEY and CDR2 SVGAGI. CDR3 length: 16 amino acids.

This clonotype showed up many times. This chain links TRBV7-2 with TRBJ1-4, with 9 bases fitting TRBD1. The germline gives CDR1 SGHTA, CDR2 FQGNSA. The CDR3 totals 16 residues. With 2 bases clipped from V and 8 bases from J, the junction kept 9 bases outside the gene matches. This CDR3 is CASSLIPGQGKEKLFF. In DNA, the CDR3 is TGTGCCAGCAGCTTAATCCCGGGACAGGGTAAAGAAAAACTGTTTTTT.